The rows below give T cell receptor beta chains drawn from one sample of a study of T-cell memory formation after mild COVID-19. One entry per CDR3 protein, called by TCRdb with MiXCR from the 5' RACE reads. The table shows under 200,000 distinct CDR3 sequences, with around 10% occurring only once. The sequenced sample was PBMCs or a T cell subset sorted from them (not recorded which). Every receptor here comes from a man aged 18 to 35 who had mild COVID-19 (a few samples of this study predate the infection). Cell type and time point are not known. CDR3s include the opening cysteine and the closing phenylalanine or tryptophan.

v_call: TRBV29-1; j_call: TRBJ1-5; cdr3_aa: CSVAGQYNQPQHF
v_call: TRBV4-1; j_call: TRBJ2-5; cdr3_aa: CASSRGLQETQYF
v_call: TRBV24-1; j_call: TRBJ2-3; cdr3_aa: CATSDSRADTQYF
v_call: TRBV11-2; j_call: TRBJ2-1; cdr3_aa: CASSPQGREQFF
v_call: TRBV20-1; j_call: TRBJ1-5; cdr3_aa: CSASDRGWQPQHF
v_call: TRBV12-3/TRBV12-4; j_call: TRBJ2-3; cdr3_aa: CALRRGTGTTDTQYF
v_call: TRBV5-1; j_call: TRBJ2-5; cdr3_aa: CASSTDFQETQYF
v_call: TRBV18; j_call: TRBJ2-6; cdr3_aa: CASSPGLFSGANVLTF
v_call: TRBV7-2; j_call: TRBJ2-3; cdr3_aa: CASSFPGTDTQYF
v_call: TRBV20-1; j_call: TRBJ1-2; cdr3_aa: CSVRGGIYGYTF
v_call: TRBV6-5; j_call: TRBJ1-1; cdr3_aa: CASSYSVGVGNTEAFF
v_call: TRBV4-3; j_call: TRBJ2-3; cdr3_aa: CASSRAGVIWDRGTDTQYF
v_call: TRBV7-8; j_call: TRBJ2-6; cdr3_aa: CASITAGGTGGANVLTF
v_call: TRBV6-2/TRBV6-3; j_call: TRBJ2-5; cdr3_aa: CASSYGAGRETQYF
v_call: TRBV12-3/TRBV12-4; j_call: TRBJ2-7; cdr3_aa: CASSPAQGGSYEQYF
v_call: TRBV4-1; j_call: TRBJ1-1; cdr3_aa: CASSQPTGEDEAFF
v_call: TRBV4-1; j_call: TRBJ1-1; cdr3_aa: CASSPYQRNTEAFF
v_call: TRBV6-5; j_call: TRBJ1-1; cdr3_aa: CASSREGATEAFF
v_call: TRBV10-3; j_call: TRBJ2-2; cdr3_aa: CAIRTTSGGPGELFF
v_call: TRBV4-3; j_call: TRBJ1-4; cdr3_aa: CASSQGTPTNEKLFF
v_call: TRBV6-5; j_call: TRBJ1-1; cdr3_aa: CATRRDTEAFF
v_call: TRBV6-5; j_call: TRBJ1-1; cdr3_aa: CASSYSPSGTEAFF
v_call: TRBV29-1; j_call: TRBJ2-1; cdr3_aa: CSVSVTLGNEQFF
v_call: TRBV25-1; j_call: TRBJ2-5; cdr3_aa: CASSERRAGQETQYF
v_call: TRBV18; j_call: TRBJ2-3; cdr3_aa: CASSPRESTDTQYF
v_call: TRBV20-1; j_call: TRBJ2-7; cdr3_aa: CSAPFEGRDEQYF
v_call: TRBV28; j_call: TRBJ2-5; cdr3_aa: CASSSERGRETQYF
v_call: TRBV5-1; j_call: TRBJ1-6; cdr3_aa: CASREGQILGSPLHF
v_call: TRBV7-9; j_call: TRBJ1-2; cdr3_aa: CASSLGAAGAYGYTF
v_call: TRBV6-5; j_call: TRBJ2-2; cdr3_aa: CASSYWTGVGGELFF
v_call: TRBV6-5; j_call: TRBJ1-2; cdr3_aa: CASSWTGMSYTF
v_call: TRBV10-3; j_call: TRBJ2-3; cdr3_aa: CAISGGGGPDTQYF
v_call: TRBV5-1; j_call: TRBJ2-1; cdr3_aa: CASSSAALGTGGNEQFF
v_call: TRBV29-1; j_call: TRBJ1-2; cdr3_aa: CSVEPGKGYGYTF
v_call: TRBV20-1; j_call: TRBJ2-5; cdr3_aa: CSAAGTSGGQETQYF
v_call: TRBV6-2/TRBV6-3; j_call: TRBJ1-2; cdr3_aa: CASSPNGPSYGYTF
v_call: TRBV7-2; j_call: TRBJ1-2; cdr3_aa: CASSLGQLPYGYTF
v_call: TRBV6-5; j_call: TRBJ1-2; cdr3_aa: CASSYEGSHGYTF
v_call: TRBV7-2; j_call: TRBJ2-5; cdr3_aa: CASSLDLFGEGTQYF
v_call: TRBV20-1; j_call: TRBJ2-7; cdr3_aa: CSATYRDRSYEQYF
v_call: TRBV7-2; j_call: TRBJ2-6; cdr3_aa: CASSLAGQGSGANVLTF
v_call: TRBV11-2; j_call: TRBJ1-3; cdr3_aa: CASSLSRGNTIYF
v_call: TRBV15; j_call: TRBJ1-2; cdr3_aa: CATKSGRSNYGYTF
v_call: TRBV12-3/TRBV12-4; j_call: TRBJ1-6; cdr3_aa: CASSDRANSPLHF
v_call: TRBV15; j_call: TRBJ1-6; cdr3_aa: CATSRDSISSGRTSSYNSPLHF
v_call: TRBV5-1; j_call: TRBJ2-3; cdr3_aa: CASYTSGAGRDTQYF
v_call: TRBV4-3; j_call: TRBJ2-7; cdr3_aa: CASSQGGGTFTYEQYF
v_call: TRBV27; j_call: TRBJ1-3; cdr3_aa: CASTRRWGISGNTIYF
v_call: TRBV12-3/TRBV12-4; j_call: TRBJ1-2; cdr3_aa: CASSPDRANYGYTF
v_call: TRBV2; j_call: TRBJ2-1; cdr3_aa: CASSERTGGRREQFF
v_call: TRBV18; j_call: TRBJ2-3; cdr3_aa: CASSPSEQPVTDTQYF
v_call: TRBV12-3/TRBV12-4; j_call: TRBJ1-1; cdr3_aa: CASSLDRLEMGEAFF